The next 22 T cell receptor beta chains were all read from a single sample in a study of brain T cells in children with intractable seizures. This table comes from immunoSEQ multiplex PCR, and its TCRdb copy is limited to in-frame clones, with some not included. The table shows 7,500 to 10,000 clones, with less than 80% occurring only once. The sequenced cases were selected for having the highest brain T cell transcript signatures. Material: resected brain tissue, obtained at surgery. These receptors came from a girl aged 2-10 years with tuberous sclerosis and intractable seizures.

The chain uses TRBV25-1 and TRBJ1-1; weak D call: TRBD1 (5 bases). V lost 3 bases to trimming and J lost 6 bases, with 14 bases between them. The V gene's germline CDR1 is MGHDK and CDR2 SYGVNS. The CDR3 is 14 residues long. The CDR3 sequence: CASSETDGSPEAFF. The CDR3 region has the DNA TGTGCCAGCAGTGAGACAGACGGGTCGCCTGAAGCTTTCTTT. The full variable domain, with the rest looked up from reference TRBV25-1 and TRBJ1-1, is EADIYQTPRYLVIGTGKKITLECSQTMGHDKMYWYQQDPGMELHLIHYSYGVNSTEKGDLSSESTVSRIRTEHFPLTLESARPSHTSQYLCASSETDGSPEAFFGQGTRLTVV.

This chain connects TRBV5-1 to TRBJ2-2; possible D gene TRBD1, 5 bases. Deletions cut 0 bases from V and 0 bases from J, with 12 bases between. This CDR3 spans 17 amino acids. Germline assignment: CDR1 SGHRS and CDR2 YFSETQ. Written as DNA, the CDR3 is TGCGCCAGCAGCTTGGGGCACAGGAACGCGAACACCGGGGAGCTGTTTTTT. Protein sequence: CASSLGHRNANTGELFF.

V usage is TRBV9 and J usage is TRBJ1-5, with D unclear. The CDR3 length is 15 residues. Trimming pared 4 bases from V and 0 bases from J, leaving 11 bases between. Germline values: CDR1 SGDLS, CDR2 YYNGEE. CDR3 protein: CASSSLSSSNQPQHF. CDR3 nucleotides: TGTGCCAGCAGCTCTTTATCATCTAGCAATCAGCCCCAGCATTTT.

This clone was counted between two and nine times. This chain connects TRBV7-2 to TRBJ2-1; 10 bases match TRBD1. CDR1 and CDR2 from the germline V gene are SGHTA and FQGNSA. The length of the CDR3 is 15 residues. Trimming at V came to 6 bases and at J to 3 bases, leaving 5 bases not matched to a gene. CDR3 residues: CASRFGQGDYNEQFF. In DNA form, the CDR3 reads TGTGCCAGCAGATTCGGACAGGGGGACTACAATGAGCAGTTCTTC.

The chain is built from TRBV5-3 and TRBJ2-4, with a weak D call TRBD2 (6 bases). TRBV5-3 is an ORF, and what it does is uncertain. V was trimmed by 4 bases and J by 2 bases, leaving 10 bases between them. The CDR3 consists of 14 residues. Here the CDR3 reads CARSLRGSKNIQYF. In DNA form, the CDR3 reads TGTGCCAGAAGCCTGCGGGGATCCAAAAACATTCAGTACTTC.

The chain is built from TRBV2 and TRBJ1-2; D unclear. Per germline, CDR1 SNHLY and CDR2 FYNNEI. V was trimmed by 8 bases and J by 7 bases, leaving 17 bases between them. CDR3 length equals 13 residues. CDR3 residues: CASLPYTDSGYTF. CDR3 DNA: TGTGCCAGCTTGCCTTATACAGATTCTGGCTACACCTTC.

The chain combines TRBV24-1 with TRBJ1-2, with D perhaps TRBD1 (5 bases). The germline V and J ends were trimmed by 9 bases and 8 bases, with 15 bases remaining between them. In germline, CDR1 is KGHDR, CDR2 SFDVKD. The CDR3 totals 12 residues. CDR3 residues: CATHNGGEGYTF. In nucleotides, the CDR3 is TGTGCCACCCACAACGGGGGAGAGGGCTACACCTTC.

The chain links TRBV19 to TRBJ1-3, with D unresolved. The V gene lost 5 bases and the J gene lost 0 bases, with 5 bases spanning the gap. The CDR3 is 13 residues long. CDR1 and CDR2 (germline): LNHDA, SQIVND (reference sequence). This CDR3 is CASSETSGNTIYF. The CDR3 DNA reads as TGTGCCAGTAGTGAGACCTCTGGAAACACCATATATTTT.

V and J are TRBV5-5 and TRBJ1-1, with a possible D match to TRBD1 (5 bases). V shed 1 base and J shed 0 bases, with 10 bases lying between them. The CDR3 loop spans 15 amino acids. CDR1 and CDR2 from the germline V gene are SGHKS and YYEKEE (reference sequence). The CDR3 sequence: CASSLTGTLNTEAFF. CDR3 nucleotide sequence: TGTGCCAGCAGCTTGACGGGGACTCTGAACACTGAAGCTTTCTTT.

The chain is built from TRBV27 and TRBJ2-2; 11 bases agree with TRBD2. Germline V lookup: CDR1 MNHEY, CDR2 SMNVEV (reference sequence). V lost 3 bases to trimming and J lost 2 bases; unmatched junction nucleotides: 5. The CDR3 length is 17 residues. The chain's CDR3 is CASSFGGTSGNTGELFF. In DNA, the CDR3 is TGTGCCAGCAGTTTCGGCGGGACTAGCGGAAACACCGGGGAGCTGTTTTTT.

The chain has TRBV2 and TRBJ1-6; a possible D gene is TRBD1 (5 bases). The CDR3 loop spans 14 amino acids. Per the germline V gene, CDR1 is SNHLY and CDR2 is FYNNEI. The V end lost 5 bases, the J end lost 2 bases, and 7 bases lay between the germline ends. As DNA, the CDR3 is TGTGCCAGCAGTACGGGACCCTATAATTCACCCCTCCACTTT. Amino acid sequence: CASSTGPYNSPLHF.

This chain joins TRBV11-1 and TRBJ2-7; 13 positions match TRBD2. The CDR3 spans 14 residues. The V segment lost 4 bases and the J segment 5 bases; nucleotides outside the gene matches: 2. The germline CDR1 and CDR2 sequences are SGHAT and FQDESV (reference sequence). The chain's CDR3 is CASSWTSGGDEQYF. In DNA form, the CDR3 reads TGTGCCAGCAGCTGGACTAGCGGGGGCGACGAGCAGTACTTC.

This clone was seen more than once but under ten times. The junction differs from germline at one of its ends, possibly a read error. The rearrangement links TRBV6-1 to TRBJ2-3; D may be TRBD1 (6 bases). The CDR3 length is 12 residues. Germline V gives CDR1 MNHNS, CDR2 SASEGT. For the CDR3, the DNA is TGTGCCAGCAGTGAATCATACGGAGGCAGGGGTTTT. It is translated as CASSESYGGRGF.

The gene calls are TRBV20-1 and TRBJ2-4, with D uncertain. The CDR3 has 14 residues. Trimming took 3 bases from V and 8 from J, leaving 17 bases between them. Germline lookup yields CDR1 DFQATT and CDR2 SNEGSKA (reference sequence). In nucleotides, the CDR3 is TGCAGTGCTAGTGTCGGGTTGGGGAAAGACATTCAGTACTTC. Translated, it gives CSASVGLGKDIQYF.

The gene calls are TRBV2 and TRBJ2-1; D gene uncertain. Germline CDR1 and CDR2: SNHLY and FYNNEI. There are 12 residues in the CDR3. The V gene lost 5 bases and the J gene lost 5 bases, with 7 bases spanning the gap. The CDR3 coding sequence is TGTGCCAGCAGTACGTTTAACAATGAGCAGTTCTTC. This sequence encodes CASSTFNNEQFF.

V and J are TRBV5-1 and TRBJ2-2; a weak D match, TRBD1 (6 bases). This CDR3 contains 15 residues. CDR1 SGHRS and CDR2 YFSETQ come from the germline V gene. V shed 4 bases and J shed 3 bases, with 13 bases lying between them. The CDR3 is CASSGGQGYTGELFF. The DNA of the CDR3 is TGCGCCAGCAGCGGGGGACAAGGGTACACCGGGGAGCTGTTTTTT.

This clone has just a few counts. The CDR3 region has the DNA TGTGCCAGTTTGGGGGACCTGACCTACGAGCAGTACTTC. Translation: CASLGDLTYEQYF. The chain links TRBV28 to TRBJ2-7, with D possibly being TRBD1 or TRBD2 (5 bases each). Trimming took 9 bases from V and 2 from J, leaving 14 bases between them. CDR1 and CDR2 (germline): MDHEN, SYDVKM. The CDR3 has 13 residues.

The chain couples TRBV19 to TRBJ2-2, with D tentatively TRBD1 (5 bases). Germline-derived CDR1 and CDR2 are LNHDA and SQIVND (reference sequence). The germline V and J ends were trimmed by 7 bases and 5 bases, with 23 bases remaining between them. CDR3 size: 17 residues. In nucleotides, the CDR3 is TGTGCCAGTACCATGGGTTCGCAGGGATGGAGTACCGGGGAGCTGTTTTTT. Translated, it gives CASTMGSQGWSTGELFF.

The chain uses TRBV5-6 and TRBJ2-1; 8 bases align to TRBD2. CDR1 SGHDT and CDR2 YYEEEE come from the germline V gene. V trimming: 0 bases; J trimming: 5 bases; junction bases outside the gene matches: 7. This CDR3 is built from 16 residues. CDR3 residues: CASSLVGRGVHNEQFF. In nucleotides, the CDR3 is TGTGCCAGCAGCTTGGTGGGGCGGGGGGTCCACAATGAGCAGTTCTTC.

The sample holds one count of this clone. The chain recombines TRBV5-1 with TRBJ1-2; tentatively, D is TRBD1 (5 bases). The germline V gene has CDR1 SGHRS and CDR2 YFSETQ. V lost 0 bases, J lost 1 base, and 10 bases lay in between. This CDR3 spans 15 amino acids. The CDR3 loop reads CASSLDPGFNYGYTF. The CDR3 bases are TGCGCCAGCAGCTTGGATCCAGGGTTTAACTATGGCTACACCTTC.

This sequence joins TRBV10-2 and TRBJ2-5; the D is unclear. The CDR3 runs to 14 residues. Germline CDR1 is WSHSY and CDR2 is SAAADI. Trimming took off 4 bases at V and 1 base at J, with 10 bases between the two ends. The DNA for the CDR3 is TGCGCCAGCAGTGCAGTCAGCGTCCAAGAGACCCAGTACTTC. It encodes CASSAVSVQETQYF.

This clone has more than one count but fewer than ten. The chain employs TRBV6-5 and TRBJ2-4; D possibly corresponds to TRBD2 (5 bases). From germline, CDR1 is MNHEY and CDR2 SVGAGI. The CDR3 totals 14 residues. Trimming left V 6 bases short and J 8 bases short, with 17 bases between. The CDR3 spells CASSFTNTRDIQYF. The CDR3 DNA reads TGTGCCAGCAGCTTTACCAATACTAGGGACATTCAGTACTTC.